These 18 T cell receptor beta chains were all obtained from the same sample, sequenced in a study of blood T cell repertoires in COVID-19. Libraries were prepared by immunoSEQ multiplex PCR; TCRdb keeps only in-frame clonotypes and omits some of them. The sample comprises around 110,000 clones, around four fifths of which are singletons, and roughly 16% rests with the top ten. Specimen: peripheral blood. These receptors came from a man in his fifties or sixties with active or convalescent COVID-19.

The gene calls are TRBV3-1 (or the pseudogene TRBV3-2) and TRBJ2-3, with a tentative D call TRBD2 (6 bases). V was cut by 5 bases and J by 3 bases, with 12 bases left in between. In germline, CDR1 is LGHDT, CDR2 YNNKEL (reference sequence). The CDR3 is made up of 14 amino acids. For the CDR3, the DNA is TGTGCCAGCAGCTTTGGGACTCAAACAGATACGCAGTATTTT. It codes for CASSFGTQTDTQYF.

The rearrangement uses TRBV30 and TRBJ2-7, with 10 positions matching TRBD2. Germline-derived CDR1 and CDR2 are GTSNPN and SVGIG (reference sequence). CDR3 length: 15 residues. The V and J ends lost 0 bases and 6 bases, in that order; junction bases with no gene match: 8. The CDR3 bases are TGTGCCTGGAGTGTATATGAACTAGCGGGAAGCGAGCAGTACTTC. It specifies CAWSVYELAGSEQYF.

This chain connects TRBV3-1 (or the pseudogene TRBV3-2) to TRBJ2-7, with 8 bases fitting TRBD2. Germline V lookup: CDR1 LGHDT, CDR2 YNNKEL (reference sequence). The CDR3 sequence is 15 residues long. Losses at the gene ends were 0 bases for V and 9 bases for J; bases not matched to a gene: 10. In nucleotides, the CDR3 is TGTGCCAGCAGCCAAGACCTAAACACTAGCGGCAGGCAGTACTTC. Encoded protein: CASSQDLNTSGRQYF.

This clone occurred a few times. This CDR3 reads CASSSDRDSEAFF. DNA of the CDR3: TGTGCCAGCAGTTCGGACAGGGACTCTGAAGCTTTCTTT. The chain carries TRBV2 and TRBJ1-1; 8 bases line up with TRBD1. CDR1 and CDR2 (germline): SNHLY, FYNNEI. V shed 5 bases and J 6 bases; nucleotides not matched to a gene: 5. There are 13 residues in the CDR3.

The CDR3 nucleotides are TGTGCCAGCAGCGTAGGACAGAAGAACACTGAAGCTTTCTTT. As protein: CASSVGQKNTEAFF. The chain is built from TRBV9 and TRBJ1-1, with D perhaps matching TRBD1 (5 bases). V was pared by 0 bases and J by 1 base, with 7 bases between. Germline V CDR1 and CDR2: SGDLS, YYNGEE. The CDR3 runs to 14 residues.

The rearrangement joins TRBV10-3 to TRBJ1-1; the match to TRBD1 covers 8 bases. Unmatched junction bases numbered 5, after V lost 0 bases and J lost 11 bases. This CDR3 is built from 13 residues. The germline V gene has CDR1 ENHRY and CDR2 SYGVKD. Here the CDR3 DNA reads TGTGCCATCAGTGAGTCACCACAGGGGGAGGCTTTCTTT. This translates into CAISESPQGEAFF.

The J gene is TRBJ2-1, the V gene TRBV11-1; possibly TRBD2 for D (6 bases). The CDR3 extends over 14 amino acids. With 7 bases removed from V and 0 bases from J, the gap between germline ends came to 10 bases. CDR1 SGHAT and CDR2 FQDESV come from the germline V gene (reference sequence). The CDR3 DNA follows: TGTGCCAGCACCGCGGGACGCTCCTACAATGAGCAGTTCTTC. It encodes CASTAGRSYNEQFF.

This chain connects TRBV24-1 to TRBJ2-1; 7 nucleotides agree with TRBD1. J was trimmed by 8 bases and V by 3 bases; bases with no gene match: 6. CDR1 and CDR2 (germline): KGHDR, SFDVKD. The CDR3 loop spans 14 amino acids. For the CDR3, the DNA is TGTGCCACCAGTGATAACAGGGGAAATGATGAGCAGTTCTTC. Protein sequence: CATSDNRGNDEQFF.

This clone was observed a single time. The V and J genes are TRBV5-6 and TRBJ1-6; possibly TRBD1 for D (5 bases). Trimming took 4 bases from V and 0 from J, leaving 17 bases between them. Per germline, CDR1 SGHDT and CDR2 YYEEEE. The length of the CDR3 is 18 residues. CDR3 amino acids: CASSQFTGHSSYNSPLHF. CDR3 in DNA: TGTGCCAGCAGCCAATTTACAGGCCATAGCTCCTATAATTCACCCCTCCACTTT.

The rearrangement uses TRBV5-4 and TRBJ2-2; D is ambiguous. V gave up 0 bases and J gave up 6 bases, with 6 bases separating them. The germline gives CDR1 SGHNT, CDR2 YYREEE (reference sequence). The CDR3 loop spans 13 amino acids. This CDR3 reads CASSLDRAGELFF. In DNA, the CDR3 is TGTGCCAGCAGCTTGGACAGAGCCGGGGAGCTGTTTTTT.

V gene TRBV5-4 combines with J gene TRBJ2-1, with 9 nucleotides matching TRBD1. The ends lost 4 bases at V and 5 bases at J; junction bases unmatched: 4. Germline loops: CDR1 SGHNT, CDR2 YYREEE (reference sequence). The CDR3 is 14 residues long. CDR3 DNA sequence: TGTGCCAGCAGCCGAGGACAGGGGAACAATGAGCAGTTCTTC. This sequence encodes CASSRGQGNNEQFF.

The chain uses TRBV28 and TRBJ2-3; 8 bases fit TRBD2. CDR1 and CDR2 (germline): MDHEN, SYDVKM. The V and J ends lost 5 bases and 2 bases, in that order; junction bases with no gene match: 6. The CDR3 is made up of 15 amino acids. The CDR3 sequence: CASSDSGLDTDTQYF. CDR3 in DNA: TGTGCCAGCAGTGATTCGGGACTAGACACAGATACGCAGTATTTT. The full variable domain, in which reference TRBV28 and TRBJ2-3 provide the parts outside the CDR3, is DVKVTQSSRYLVKRTGEKVFLECVQDMDHENMFWYRQDPGLGLRLIYFSYDVKMKEKGDIPEGYSVSREKKERFSLILESASTNQTSMYLCASSDSGLDTDTQYFGPGTRLTVL.

This clone was counted once. The chain joins TRBV3-1 (or the pseudogene TRBV3-2) to TRBJ2-3; TRBD2 agrees at 9 bases. CDR3 size: 17 residues. V gave up 4 bases and J gave up 0 bases; unmatched junction bases: 8. Germline assignment: CDR1 LGHDT and CDR2 YNNKEL (reference sequence). This CDR3 is CASSPVVAGVSTDTQYF. In DNA, the CDR3 is TGTGCCAGCAGCCCCGTCGTAGCGGGAGTCAGCACAGATACGCAGTATTTT.

The chain employs TRBV4-1 and TRBJ1-2, with TRBD1 matching over 8 bases. Germline CDR1 is MGHRA and CDR2 is YSYEKL. The CDR3 is made up of 17 amino acids. Losses at the gene ends were 1 base for V and 7 bases for J; bases not matched to a gene: 14. CDR3 loop: CASSQGARHRTGSGYTF. CDR3 bases: TGCGCCAGCAGCCAAGGGGCAAGACACCGGACAGGGTCTGGCTACACCTTC.

The chain recombines TRBV5-6 with TRBJ1-1; 8 nucleotides line up with TRBD1. This CDR3 spans 16 amino acids. Germline assignment: CDR1 SGHDT and CDR2 YYEEEE. The trim removed 6 bases at V and 1 base at J, leaving 11 bases unmatched. CDR3 sequence: CASNRGTGNKNTEAFF. The CDR3 DNA is TGTGCCAGCAACCGGGGGACAGGTAACAAGAACACTGAAGCTTTCTTT. The variable domain in full, completed from reference TRBV5-6 and TRBJ1-1, reads DAGVTQSPTHLIKTRGQQVTLRCSPKSGHDTVSWYQQALGQGPQFIFQYYEEEERQRGNFPDRFSGHQFPNYSSELNVNALLLGDSALYLCASNRGTGNKNTEAFFGQGTRLTVV.

The CDR3 reads CASSVGRGGYEQYF. The CDR3 nucleotides are TGTGCCAGCAGCGTAGGGAGGGGAGGATACGAGCAGTACTTC. The chain has TRBV9 and TRBJ2-7, with D tentatively TRBD2 (6 bases). V dropped 0 bases and J dropped 4 bases, with 11 bases sitting between them. CDR1 is SGDLS and CDR2 is YYNGEE in the germline V gene. The CDR3 length is 14 residues.

The chain links TRBV11-3 to TRBJ1-5; perhaps TRBD1 as D (5 bases). With 5 bases removed from V and 3 bases from J, the gap between germline ends came to 11 bases. Germline CDR1 reads SGHNT; CDR2 reads YENEEA. The CDR3 spans 14 residues. CDR3: CASSPDSYNQPQHF. CDR3 DNA sequence: TGTGCCAGCAGCCCAGACAGCTACAATCAGCCCCAGCATTTT.

The rearrangement links TRBV20-1 to TRBJ1-4; no firm D call. Germline CDR1 and CDR2: DFQATT and SNEGSKA (reference sequence). This CDR3 has 10 residues. The CDR3 nucleotides read TGCACCCAACGCGTTGAAAAACTGTTTTTT. Amino acids: CTQRVEKLFF.